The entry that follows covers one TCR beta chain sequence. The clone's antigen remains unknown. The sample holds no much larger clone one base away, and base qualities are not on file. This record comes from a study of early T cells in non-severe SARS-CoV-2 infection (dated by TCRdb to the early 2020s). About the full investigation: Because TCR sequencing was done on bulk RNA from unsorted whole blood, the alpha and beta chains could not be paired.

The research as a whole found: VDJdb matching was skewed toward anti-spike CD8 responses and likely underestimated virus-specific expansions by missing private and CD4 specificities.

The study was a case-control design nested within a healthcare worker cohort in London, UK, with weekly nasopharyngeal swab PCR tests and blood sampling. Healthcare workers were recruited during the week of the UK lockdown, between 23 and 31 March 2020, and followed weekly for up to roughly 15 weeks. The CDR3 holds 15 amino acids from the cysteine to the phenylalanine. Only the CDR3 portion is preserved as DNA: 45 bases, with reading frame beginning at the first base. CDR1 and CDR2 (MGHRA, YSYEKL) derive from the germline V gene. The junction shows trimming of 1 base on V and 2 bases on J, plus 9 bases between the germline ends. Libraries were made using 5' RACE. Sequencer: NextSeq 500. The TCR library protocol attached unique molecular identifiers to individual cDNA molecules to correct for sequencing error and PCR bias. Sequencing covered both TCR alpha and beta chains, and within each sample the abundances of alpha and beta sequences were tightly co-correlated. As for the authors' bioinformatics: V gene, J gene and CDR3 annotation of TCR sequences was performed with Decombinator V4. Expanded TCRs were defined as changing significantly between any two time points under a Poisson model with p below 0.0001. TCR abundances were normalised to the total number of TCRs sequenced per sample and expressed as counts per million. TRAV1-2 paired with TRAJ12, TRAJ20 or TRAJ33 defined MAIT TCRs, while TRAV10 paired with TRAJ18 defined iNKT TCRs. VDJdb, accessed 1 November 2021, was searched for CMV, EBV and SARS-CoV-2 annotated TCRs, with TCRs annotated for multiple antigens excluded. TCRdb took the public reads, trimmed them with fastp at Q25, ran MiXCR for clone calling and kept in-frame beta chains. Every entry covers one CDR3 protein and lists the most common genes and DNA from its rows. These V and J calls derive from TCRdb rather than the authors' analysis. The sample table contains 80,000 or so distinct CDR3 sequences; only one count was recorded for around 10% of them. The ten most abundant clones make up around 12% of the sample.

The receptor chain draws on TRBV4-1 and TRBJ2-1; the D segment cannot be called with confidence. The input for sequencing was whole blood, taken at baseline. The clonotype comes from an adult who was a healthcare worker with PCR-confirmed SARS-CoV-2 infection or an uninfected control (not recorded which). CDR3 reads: CASSQVGSAYNEQFF. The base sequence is TGCGCCAGCAGCCAAGTGGGATCGGCCTACAATGAGCAGTTCTTC.